This entry lists 5 T cell receptor beta chains sequenced from one sample in a study of T cell repertoires in cytomegalovirus infection. The antigens for these receptors are not known. Using its own MiXCR run on the reads, TCRdb lists one record per CDR3 protein. The sample contains tens of thousands of distinct CDR3 sequences, about a fifth of which appear only once. Sequenced material: CD8+ T cells from cultured PBMCs, taken from culture after CMV antigen stimulation. The receptors were gathered from a human donor in good health (CMV status not recorded). Some clones in this sample may be carry-over from other donors' samples.

At least ten counts were recorded for this clonotype. CDR3 sequence (DNA): TGTGCCAGCAGCTCACGGGACAGGGGCTCCAACTATGGCTACACCTTC. Its protein product is CASSSRDRGSNYGYTF. This chain joins TRBV11-2 and TRBJ1-2; 10 bases are shared with TRBD1. V shed 4 bases and J 2 bases; nucleotides not matched to a gene: 7. Germline-derived CDR1 and CDR2 are SGHAT and FQNNGV. The CDR3 spans 16 residues.

The chain joins TRBV12-3 or TRBV12-4 to TRBJ1-4; TRBD1 matches 8 bases. The CDR3 spans 15 residues. V dropped 5 bases and J dropped 8; count of bases not matched to a gene: 10. For the CDR3, the DNA is TGTGCCAGCAGTAATAACGGACAGGGTCGAGAAAAACTGTTTTTT. It yields the protein CASSNNGQGREKLFF.

By share of the sample, this clonotype is medium-sized (0.01 to 0.1%). The gene calls are TRBV7-8 and TRBJ1-5; D ambiguous. Trimming shortened V by 3 bases and J by 7 bases, and 19 bases separated the two germline ends. The CDR3 has 16 residues. The germline V gene encodes CDR1 SGHVS and CDR2 FQNEAQ. The CDR3 protein is CASSLGLAGLQQPQHF. CDR3 sequence (DNA): TGTGCCAGCAGCTTGGGTCTGGCAGGTCTTCAACAGCCCCAGCATTTT.

This clonotype has a count of ten or more. The chain uses TRBV5-6 and TRBJ2-7; a possible D gene is TRBD1 (5 bases). The CDR3 length is 13 residues. V was trimmed by 1 base and J by 3 bases, leaving 8 bases between them. Germline V gene sequence: CDR1 SGHDT, CDR2 YYEEEE. CDR3 amino acids: CASSLRQGYEQYF. The CDR3 DNA is TGTGCCAGCAGCTTGAGGCAGGGCTACGAGCAGTACTTC. Variable domain in full (rest from reference TRBV5-6 and TRBJ2-7): DAGVTQSPTHLIKTRGQQVTLRCSPKSGHDTVSWYQQALGQGPQFIFQYYEEEERQRGNFPDRFSGHQFPNYSSELNVNALLLGDSALYLCASSLRQGYEQYFGPGTRLTVT.

This clonotype was seen a few times. The chain's CDR3 is CSARPITEVLHYEQYF. CDR3 DNA: TGCAGTGCTAGGCCTATTACAGAGGTACTACACTACGAGCAGTACTTC. V is TRBV20-1 and J is TRBJ2-7, with D uncertain. This CDR3 is built from 16 residues. Per the germline V gene, CDR1 is DFQATT and CDR2 is SNEGSKA (reference sequence). The germline V and J ends were trimmed by 3 bases and 3 bases, with 21 bases remaining between them.